This T cell receptor (beta chain) was captured in a study of cytomegalovirus exposure and HLA in healthy donors. About this clone itself: Its matching antigen is unknown.

Between the trimmed V and J ends, which lost 4 bases and 8 bases, there was a span of 20 bases. Germline V gives CDR1 SQVTM, CDR2 ANQGSEA. The length of the CDR3 is 14 residues. Study results and limitations: What was likely a sequencing artifact was a cluster of highly shared sequence variants.

With 60 Vbeta and 13 Jbeta primers, the PCR was carried out. The data were produced by immunoSEQ multiplex PCR, yet TCRdb's version contains in-frame clones alone and is incomplete. The top ten hold about 4% of the sample, which has 150,000 or so clones, over 60% seen once. The TCR comes from a woman in her forties in good health and CMV-seronegative. V is TRBV29-1 and J is TRBJ1-2, with D perhaps matching TRBD1 (5 bases). Sequencing was done on a sample of PBMCs. CDR3 nucleotides: TGCAGCGTTGCTCGACAGAAACTAACTACCGGCTACACCTTC. Translation: CSVARQKLTTGYTF.